This T cell receptor beta chain was identified during a study of blood T cells in healthy people across ages. The CDR3 runs 15 residues. The V end was cut by 4 bases, the J end by 3 bases, with 13 bases between. Germline CDR1 MGHRA, CDR2 YSYEKL. A note on this clonotype: The antigen remains unidentified.

Whole-study results and caveats: As naive T cell percentage varied, TCR beta diversity correlated strongly with it. Comparison with aged donors showed that long-lived donors had more naive CD4+ cells and higher diversity.

Caucasian individuals from Russia who were healthy and aged about 6 to 95 acted as donors. Per individual sample, total RNA of at least 5.5 micrograms was extracted. A second PCR, run for about 6 to 11 cycles, used a sample-barcoded 5' primer plus a J-beta primer mix. TCRdb used MiXCR to reprocess the 5' RACE reads, holding one entry per CDR3 protein. The sample yields around 1.7 million distinct CDR3 sequences, 28% seen once. The receptor's source is a young woman in good health. The chain employs TRBV4-1 and TRBJ1-5, with a weak D call TRBD1 (5 bases). The material sequenced was blood. Here the CDR3 reads CASSLSTRDNQPQHF. The CDR3 DNA reads as TGCGCCAGCAGCCTCAGTACCAGGGACAATCAGCCCCAGCATTTT.